This T cell receptor (beta chain) was retrieved from a study of shared clonotypes between healthy human individuals. CD45RO negativity and positive selection for CCR7 defined naive CD8 cells, a population that excluded terminally differentiated effector memory CD45RA+ cells. Caucasian adults living in Nashville, Tennessee, provided all samples. This clone was detected a few times. Its specificity is not known. Produced via immunoSEQ multiplex PCR; TCRdb's table is partial and in-frame only. The profile covers 650,000 to 800,000 clones, with about 91% appearing a single time and approximately 24% taken by the ten largest. Findings and caveats of the study: Between a handful of donors, naive CD4 clonotypes were shared at a level of around 5.1%. The generation probabilities recorded for non-shared clonotypes fell below those of clonotypes shared by all four donors. Larger estimated richness was generally recorded for naive subsets relative to memory subsets.

This clonotype was sampled from a man aged 30 to 39 in good health. The sample taken for sequencing was naive CD8+ T cells sorted from blood.

DNA for the CDR3: TGTGCCAGCGGTCCCCAAACTTCGGGGGGTGCGGGAGGCTACACCTTC. Its translation is CASGPQTSGGAGGYTF. This chain joins TRBV27 and TRBJ1-2; TRBD1 might be the D (5 bases). Trimming took off 8 bases at V and 8 bases at J, with 27 bases between the two ends. CDR1 MNHEY and CDR2 SMNVEV come from the germline V gene (reference sequence). This CDR3 contains 16 residues.